This T cell receptor beta chain emerged from a study of glioma-infiltrating T cells after dendritic cell vaccination. Generated by immunoSEQ multiplex PCR, the TCRdb table keeps only in-frame clones and is missing some. The sample contains 72,000 or so clones, roughly 84% of which appear only once. This clone was detected once. The CDR3 is 15 residues long. Looked up from germline, CDR1 is SGHRS and CDR2 is YFSETQ. The V end lost 0 bases, the J end lost 5 bases, and 9 bases lay between the germline ends. As to time point: after dendritic cell vaccination, including at tumor progression/relapse. The TCR comes from a human donor with glioblastoma. The chain combines TRBV5-1 with TRBJ1-6; possibly TRBD1 for D (5 bases). The sample here was blood, taken after dendritic cell vaccination. The CDR3 sequence is CASSLALQDNSPLHF. The CDR3, as DNA: TGCGCCAGCAGCTTGGCCCTACAGGATAATTCACCCCTCCACTTT.